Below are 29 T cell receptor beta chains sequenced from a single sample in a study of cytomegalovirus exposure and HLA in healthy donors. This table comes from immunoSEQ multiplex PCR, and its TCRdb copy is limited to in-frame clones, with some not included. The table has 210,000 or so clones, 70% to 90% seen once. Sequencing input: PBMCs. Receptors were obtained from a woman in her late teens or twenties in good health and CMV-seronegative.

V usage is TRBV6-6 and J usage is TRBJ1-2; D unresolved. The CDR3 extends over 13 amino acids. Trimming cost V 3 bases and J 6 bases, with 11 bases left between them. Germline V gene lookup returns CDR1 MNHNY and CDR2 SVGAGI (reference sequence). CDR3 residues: CASSYERANGYTF. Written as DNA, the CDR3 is TGTGCCAGCAGTTATGAGAGGGCGAATGGCTACACCTTC.

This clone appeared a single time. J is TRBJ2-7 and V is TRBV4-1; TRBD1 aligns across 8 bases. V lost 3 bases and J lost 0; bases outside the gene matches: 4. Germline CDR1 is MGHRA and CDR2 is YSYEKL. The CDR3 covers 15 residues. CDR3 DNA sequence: TGCGCCAGCAGCCACAGGACAGGGTCCTCCTACGAGCAGTACTTC. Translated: CASSHRTGSSYEQYF.

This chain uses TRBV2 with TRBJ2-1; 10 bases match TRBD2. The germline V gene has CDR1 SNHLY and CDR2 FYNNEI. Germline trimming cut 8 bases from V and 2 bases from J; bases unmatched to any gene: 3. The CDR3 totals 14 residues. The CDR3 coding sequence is TGTGCCAGCGCGAGCGGGAGGGCCTACAATGAGCAGTTCTTC. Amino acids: CASASGRAYNEQFF.

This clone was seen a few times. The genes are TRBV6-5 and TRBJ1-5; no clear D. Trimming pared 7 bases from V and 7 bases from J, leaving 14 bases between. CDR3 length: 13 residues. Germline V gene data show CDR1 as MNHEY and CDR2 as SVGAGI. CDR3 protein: CASTRRAGQPQHF. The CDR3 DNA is TGTGCCAGCACTCGGAGGGCCGGGCAGCCCCAGCATTTT.

CDR3 nucleotides: TGTGCCAGCAGCGTCGCCCCAGGTTATGAGCAGTTCTTC. Encoded protein: CASSVAPGYEQFF. This chain joins TRBV9 and TRBJ2-1; D is undetermined. The V and J ends lost 2 bases and 8 bases respectively, with 11 bases between them. This CDR3 is built from 13 residues. Germline V gives CDR1 SGDLS, CDR2 YYNGEE.

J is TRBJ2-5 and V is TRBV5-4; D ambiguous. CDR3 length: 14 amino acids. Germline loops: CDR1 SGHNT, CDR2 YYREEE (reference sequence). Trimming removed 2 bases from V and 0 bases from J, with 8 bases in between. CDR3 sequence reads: CASSLGLDQETQYF. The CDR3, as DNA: TGTGCCAGCAGCTTAGGTCTAGACCAAGAGACCCAGTACTTC.

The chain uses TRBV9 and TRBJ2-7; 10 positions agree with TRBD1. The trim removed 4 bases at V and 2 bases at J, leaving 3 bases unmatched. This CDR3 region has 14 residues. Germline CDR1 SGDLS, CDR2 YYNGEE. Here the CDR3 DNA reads TGTGCCAGCAGCACGGGACAGGGGCCCTACGAGCAGTACTTC. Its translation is CASSTGQGPYEQYF.

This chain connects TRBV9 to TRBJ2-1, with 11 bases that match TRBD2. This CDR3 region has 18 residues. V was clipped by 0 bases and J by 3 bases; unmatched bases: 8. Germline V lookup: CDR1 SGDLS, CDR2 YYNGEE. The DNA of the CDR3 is TGTGCCAGCAGCGTAGACTTGACTAGCGGGACATTCTACAATGAGCAGTTCTTC. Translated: CASSVDLTSGTFYNEQFF.

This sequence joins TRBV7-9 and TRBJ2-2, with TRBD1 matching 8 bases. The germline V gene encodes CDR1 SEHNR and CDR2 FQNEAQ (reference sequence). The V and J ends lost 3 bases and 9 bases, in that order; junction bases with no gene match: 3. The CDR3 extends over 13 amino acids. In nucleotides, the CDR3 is TGTGCCAGCAGCTTGACAGGGGACAGGGAGCTGTTTTTT. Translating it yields CASSLTGDRELFF.

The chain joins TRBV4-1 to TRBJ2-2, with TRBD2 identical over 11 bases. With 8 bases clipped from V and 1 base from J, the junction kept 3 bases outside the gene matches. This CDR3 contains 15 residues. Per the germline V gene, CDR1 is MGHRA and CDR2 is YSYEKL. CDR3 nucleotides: TGCGCCAGCGGGGGACTAGCGGAGAACACCGGGGAGCTGTTTTTT. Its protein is CASGGLAENTGELFF.

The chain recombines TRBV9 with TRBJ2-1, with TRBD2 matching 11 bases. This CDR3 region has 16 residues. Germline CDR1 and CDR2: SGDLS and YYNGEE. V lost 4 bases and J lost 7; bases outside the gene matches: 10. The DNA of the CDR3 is TGTGCCAGCAGCATCCTAGCGGGAGGTAATACTAATGAGCAGTTCTTC. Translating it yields CASSILAGGNTNEQFF.

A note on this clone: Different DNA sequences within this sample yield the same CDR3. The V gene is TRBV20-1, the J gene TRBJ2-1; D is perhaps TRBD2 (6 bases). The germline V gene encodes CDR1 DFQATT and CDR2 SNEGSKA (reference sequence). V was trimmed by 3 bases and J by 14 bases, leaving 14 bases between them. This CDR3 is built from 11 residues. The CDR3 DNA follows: TGCAGTGCTAGTACGTTGAGACTAGAGTTCTTC. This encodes CSASTLRLEFF.

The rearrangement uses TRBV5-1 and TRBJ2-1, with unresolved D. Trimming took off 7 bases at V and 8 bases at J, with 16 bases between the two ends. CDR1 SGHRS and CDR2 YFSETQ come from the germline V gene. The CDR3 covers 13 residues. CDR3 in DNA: TGCGCCAGCTCCCCCCTAGTAAGCGATGAGCAGTTCTTC. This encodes CASSPLVSDEQFF. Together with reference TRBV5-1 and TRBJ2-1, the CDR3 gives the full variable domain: KAGVTQTPRYLIKTRGQQVTLSCSPISGHRSVSWYQQTPGQGLQFLFEYFSETQRNKGNFPGRFSGRQFSNSRSEMNVSTLELGDSALYLCASSPLVSDEQFFGPGTRLTVL.

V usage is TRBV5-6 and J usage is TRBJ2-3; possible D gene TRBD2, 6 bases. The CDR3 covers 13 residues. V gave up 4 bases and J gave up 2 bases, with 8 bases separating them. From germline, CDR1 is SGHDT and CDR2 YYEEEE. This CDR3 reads CASSTDYTDTQYF. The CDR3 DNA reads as TGTGCCAGCAGCACGGACTACACAGATACGCAGTATTTT. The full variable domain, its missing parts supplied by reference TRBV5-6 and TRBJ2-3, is DAGVTQSPTHLIKTRGQQVTLRCSPKSGHDTVSWYQQALGQGPQFIFQYYEEEERQRGNFPDRFSGHQFPNYSSELNVNALLLGDSALYLCASSTDYTDTQYFGPGTRLTVL.

CDR3 residues: CASSLNFRRTDTQYF. The CDR3 DNA reads as TGTGCCAGCAGTTTAAATTTCCGGCGGACAGATACGCAGTATTTT. The chain combines TRBV27 with TRBJ2-3; D not certain. The CDR3 sequence is 15 residues long. Germline-derived CDR1 and CDR2 are MNHEY and SMNVEV (reference sequence). Trimming took off 2 bases at V and 3 bases at J, with 12 bases between the two ends.

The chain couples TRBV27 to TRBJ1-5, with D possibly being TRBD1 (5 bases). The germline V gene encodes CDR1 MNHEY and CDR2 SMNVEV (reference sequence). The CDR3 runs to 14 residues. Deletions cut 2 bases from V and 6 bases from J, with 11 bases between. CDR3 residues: CASSLGGVGQPQHF. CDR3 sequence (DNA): TGTGCCAGCAGTTTAGGGGGGGTTGGTCAGCCCCAGCATTTT.

The CDR3 bases are TGTGCCAGCAGTTACTCTACAGGGGCTGGGGCCAACGTCCTGACTTTC. Protein product: CASSYSTGAGANVLTF. The chain is built from TRBV6-5 and TRBJ2-6; 7 bases map to TRBD1. CDR1 and CDR2 (germline): MNHEY, SVGAGI. With V trimmed by 0 bases and J by 2 bases, 1 base remained unmatched. This CDR3 contains 16 residues.

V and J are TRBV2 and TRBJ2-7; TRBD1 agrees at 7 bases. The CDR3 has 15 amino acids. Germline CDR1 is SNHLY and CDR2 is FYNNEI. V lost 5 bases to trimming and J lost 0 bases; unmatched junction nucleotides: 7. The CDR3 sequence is CASSSKTGSSYEQYF. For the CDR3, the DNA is TGTGCCAGCAGTTCTAAGACAGGGAGCTCCTACGAGCAGTACTTC.

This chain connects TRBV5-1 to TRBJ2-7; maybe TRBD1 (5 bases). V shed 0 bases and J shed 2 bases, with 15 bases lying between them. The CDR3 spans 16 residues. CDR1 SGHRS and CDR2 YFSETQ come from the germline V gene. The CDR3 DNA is TGCGCCAGCAGCTTGGTGGAGTGGTCAGGGACCTACGAGCAGTACTTC. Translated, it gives CASSLVEWSGTYEQYF.

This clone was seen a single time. Here the CDR3 reads CASSLVANEQFF. Written as DNA, the CDR3 is TGTGCCAGCAGCTTAGTAGCGAATGAGCAGTTCTTC. V usage is TRBV7-2 and J usage is TRBJ2-1; D is perhaps TRBD2 (5 bases). Deletions cut 1 base from V and 7 bases from J, with 5 bases between. Looked up from germline, CDR1 is SGHTA and CDR2 is FQGNSA. There are 12 residues in the CDR3.

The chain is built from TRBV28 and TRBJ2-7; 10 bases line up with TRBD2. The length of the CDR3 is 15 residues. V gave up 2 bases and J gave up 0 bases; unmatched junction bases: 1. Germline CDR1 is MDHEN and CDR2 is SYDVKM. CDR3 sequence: CASSLPSGSSYEQYF. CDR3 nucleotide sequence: TGTGCCAGCAGTTTACCTAGCGGGAGCTCCTACGAGCAGTACTTC.

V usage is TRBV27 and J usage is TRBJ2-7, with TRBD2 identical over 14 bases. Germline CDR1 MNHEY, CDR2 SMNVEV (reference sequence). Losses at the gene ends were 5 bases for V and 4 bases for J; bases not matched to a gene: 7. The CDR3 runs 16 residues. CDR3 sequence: CASSAGTSGSFYEQYF. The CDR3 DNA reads TGTGCCAGCAGTGCCGGGACTAGCGGGAGTTTTTACGAGCAGTACTTC.

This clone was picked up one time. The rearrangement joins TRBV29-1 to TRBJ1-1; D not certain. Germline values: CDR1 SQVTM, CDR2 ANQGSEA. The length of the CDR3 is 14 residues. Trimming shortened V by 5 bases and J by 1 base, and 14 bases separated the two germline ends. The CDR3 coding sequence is TGCAGCGTTCTACCCGAGAGCCGGAACACTGAAGCTTTCTTT. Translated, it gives CSVLPESRNTEAFF. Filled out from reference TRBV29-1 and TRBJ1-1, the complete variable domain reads SAVISQKPSRDICQRGTSLTIQCQVDSQVTMMFWYRQQPGQSLTLIATANQGSEATYESGFVIDKFPISRPNLTFSTLTVSNMSPEDSSIYLCSVLPESRNTEAFFGQGTRLTVV.

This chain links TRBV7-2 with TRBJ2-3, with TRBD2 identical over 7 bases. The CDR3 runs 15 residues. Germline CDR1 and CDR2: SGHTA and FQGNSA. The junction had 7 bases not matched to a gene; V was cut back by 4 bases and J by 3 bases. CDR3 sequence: CASSSTLAVTDTQYF. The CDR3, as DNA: TGTGCCAGCAGCTCGACGCTAGCGGTAACAGATACGCAGTATTTT.

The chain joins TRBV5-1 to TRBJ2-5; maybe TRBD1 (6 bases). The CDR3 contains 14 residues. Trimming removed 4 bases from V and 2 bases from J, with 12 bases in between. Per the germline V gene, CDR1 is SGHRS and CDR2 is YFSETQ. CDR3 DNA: TGCGCCAGCAGCGTGATCGACAGGCAAGAGACCCAGTACTTC. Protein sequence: CASSVIDRQETQYF.

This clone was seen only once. The CDR3 DNA is TGCGCCAGCACCATGGGACAGAACACTGAAGCTTTCTTT. Translated, it gives CASTMGQNTEAFF. This chain links TRBV4-1 with TRBJ1-1; TRBD1 is a possible D gene (6 bases). From germline, CDR1 is MGHRA and CDR2 YSYEKL. V gave up 7 bases and J gave up 1 base, with 10 bases separating them. The CDR3 has 13 residues.

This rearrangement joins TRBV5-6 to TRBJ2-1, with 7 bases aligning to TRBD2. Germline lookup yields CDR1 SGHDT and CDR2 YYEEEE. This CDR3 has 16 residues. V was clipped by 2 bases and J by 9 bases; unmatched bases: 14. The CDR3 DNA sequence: TGTGCCAGCAGCTTAAAAATTCGCGGGAGTTGGGGTGAGCAGTTCTTC. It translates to CASSLKIRGSWGEQFF.

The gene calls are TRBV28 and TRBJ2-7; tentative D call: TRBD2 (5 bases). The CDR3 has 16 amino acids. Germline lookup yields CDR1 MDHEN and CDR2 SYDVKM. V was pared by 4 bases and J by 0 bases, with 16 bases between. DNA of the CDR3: TGTGCCAGCAGTTCTGACCTAATCGGACTCTCCTACGAGCAGTACTTC. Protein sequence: CASSSDLIGLSYEQYF.

This CDR3 is CASSDSKGVGQGADQPQHF. In DNA, the CDR3 is TGTGCCAGCAGTGACTCGAAGGGAGTTGGACAGGGGGCCGATCAGCCCCAGCATTTT. This rearrangement joins TRBV6-4 to TRBJ1-5, with 11 nucleotides matching TRBD1. V dropped 0 bases and J dropped 5; count of bases not matched to a gene: 12. The CDR3 has 19 residues. Germline-derived CDR1 and CDR2 are MRHNA and SNTAGT.